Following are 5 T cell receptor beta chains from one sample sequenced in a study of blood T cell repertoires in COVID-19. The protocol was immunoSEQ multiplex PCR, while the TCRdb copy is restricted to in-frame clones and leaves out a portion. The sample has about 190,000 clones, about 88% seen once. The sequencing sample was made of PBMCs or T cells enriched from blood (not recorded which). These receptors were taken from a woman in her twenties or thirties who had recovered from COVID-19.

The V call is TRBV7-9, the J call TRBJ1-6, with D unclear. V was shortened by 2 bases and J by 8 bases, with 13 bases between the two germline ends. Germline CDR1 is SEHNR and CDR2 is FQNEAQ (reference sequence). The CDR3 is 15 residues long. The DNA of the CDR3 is TGTGCCAGCAGCTTAATCATCATGGGCGATTCACCCCTCCACTTT. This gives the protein CASSLIIMGDSPLHF.

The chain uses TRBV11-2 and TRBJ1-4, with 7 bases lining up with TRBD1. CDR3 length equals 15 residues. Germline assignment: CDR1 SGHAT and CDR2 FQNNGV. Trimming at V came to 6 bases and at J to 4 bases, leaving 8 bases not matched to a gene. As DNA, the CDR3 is TGTGCCAGCAGTCGAACAGGGGCGGGTAATGAAAAACTGTTTTTT. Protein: CASSRTGAGNEKLFF.

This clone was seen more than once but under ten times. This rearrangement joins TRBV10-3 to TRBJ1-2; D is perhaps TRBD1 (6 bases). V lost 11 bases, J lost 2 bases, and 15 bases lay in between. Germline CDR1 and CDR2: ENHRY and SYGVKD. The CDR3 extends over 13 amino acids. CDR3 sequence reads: CAAQGLGNYGYTF. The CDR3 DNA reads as TGTGCCGCACAGGGCCTTGGCAACTATGGCTACACCTTC.

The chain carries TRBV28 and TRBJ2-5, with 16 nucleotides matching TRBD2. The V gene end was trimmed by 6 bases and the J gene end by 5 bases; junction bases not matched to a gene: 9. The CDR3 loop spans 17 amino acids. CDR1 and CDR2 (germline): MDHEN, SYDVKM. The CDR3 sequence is CASRTPGLAGGLETQYF. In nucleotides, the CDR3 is TGTGCCAGCAGGACCCCGGGACTAGCGGGGGGGCTGGAGACCCAGTACTTC.

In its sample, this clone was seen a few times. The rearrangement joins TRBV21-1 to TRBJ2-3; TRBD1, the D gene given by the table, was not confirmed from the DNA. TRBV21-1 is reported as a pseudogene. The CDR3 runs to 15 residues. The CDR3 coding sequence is TGTGCCAGCAGCAAATGGGGGACAGGGGAAGATACGCAGTATTTT. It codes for CASSKWGTGEDTQYF.